This paragraph reports one TCR beta chain. This sample was taken from a study of blood T cell repertoires in COVID-19. About the study: Some COVID-19 samples were acute and others convalescent; all came from the United States, Italy and Spain. T cells, B-cell-depleted T cells, or PBMCs supplied cDNA or gDNA.

Methods used by the authors: From reference gene primer amplification, estimates of nucleated cell counts were derived. Sequenced by immunoSEQ multiplex PCR; TCRdb stores in-frame clones only, minus some. That table furnishes V, J and clone size, whereas the DNA furnished D and trimming. The sample holds some 220,000 clones, roughly 85% seen once. J lost 6 bases, V lost 6 bases, and 7 bases had no gene match. The CDR3 totals 13 residues. One Seattle source followed patients from active infection through their disease course. The chain recombines TRBV12-3 or TRBV12-4 with TRBJ1-2; the match to TRBD1 covers 7 bases. The sequenced material came from peripheral blood. The receptor was isolated from a man aged 45-65 years with COVID-19, enrolled during active disease. CDR3 sequence: CASSPGGGDGYTF. The CDR3 DNA reads as TGTGCCAGCAGCCCCGGAGGGGGCGATGGCTACACCTTC.